These 26 T cell receptor beta chains share one sample of origin, sequenced in a study of blood T cells in healthy people across ages. Next came a second PCR, run for about 7 to 12 cycles, which used a sample-barcoded 5' primer along with a J-beta primer mix. TCRdb re-analysed the 5' RACE reads in MiXCR, keeping a single row per CDR3 protein. Of hundreds of thousands of distinct CDR3 sequences in the sample, 24% were seen once. These data are also associated with another study on T cells of mothers and their children.

The sequencing sample was made of blood. The receptors here all came from a boy aged 10-17 years in good health.

This clonotype was seen only a few times. The chain combines TRBV29-1 with TRBJ1-3; the D is unclear. Between the trimmed V and J ends, which lost 6 bases and 0 bases, there was a span of 12 bases. Germline V gene lookup returns CDR1 SQVTM and CDR2 ANQGSEA. CDR3 length: 14 amino acids. The CDR3 protein is CSVAPSGSGNTIYF. CDR3 coding DNA: TGCAGCGTCGCGCCGTCCGGCTCTGGAAACACCATATATTTT.

CDR3 DNA: TGTGCCAGCAGCTTACACCAGGCTAGCGGGAGCTCCTACGAGCAGTACTTC. It is translated as CASSLHQASGSSYEQYF. The chain is built from TRBV27 and TRBJ2-7, with 10 bases aligning to TRBD2. The germline CDR1 and CDR2 sequences are MNHEY and SMNVEV (reference sequence). The CDR3 is made up of 17 amino acids. Trimming cost V 6 bases and J 0 bases; bases outside gene matches: 11.

V gene TRBV12-3 or TRBV12-4 combines with J gene TRBJ1-1; the D is unclear. Trimming removed 2 bases from V and 4 bases from J, with 8 bases in between. The CDR3 is 13 amino acids. The CDR3 coding sequence is TGTGCCAGCAGTTTACGCTCGGCCACTGAAGCTTTCTTT. As protein: CASSLRSATEAFF.

The chain uses TRBV6-2 or TRBV6-3 and TRBJ2-7; 9 positions agree with TRBD1. Germline CDR1 MNHEY, CDR2 SVGEGT. CDR3 size: 16 residues. Trimming at V came to 0 bases and at J to 3 bases, leaving 6 bases not matched to a gene. DNA of the CDR3: TGTGCCAGCAGTTACTCGAAACAGGGGGCGCGCTACGAGCAGTACTTC. Translating gives CASSYSKQGARYEQYF.

The chain recombines TRBV6-6 with TRBJ2-5; 9 positions match TRBD2. The DNA end lines up better with TRBJ2-1; the J call may be wrong. The CDR3 contains 16 residues. Per the germline V gene, CDR1 is MNHNY and CDR2 is SVGAGI (reference sequence). The DNA of the CDR3 is TGTGCCAGCAGAGAGATAGGGGTAGCGGGGGACCGTGAGCAGTTCTTC. Its translation is CASREIGVAGDREQFF.

This chain links TRBV9 with TRBJ2-1; 10 bases map to TRBD2. The CDR3 consists of 16 residues. J lost 0 bases, V lost 3 bases, and 3 bases had no gene match. CDR1 SGDLS and CDR2 YYNGEE come from the germline V gene. CDR3 sequence (DNA): TGTGCCAGCAGCGCCGCTAGCGGGAGCTCCTACAATGAGCAGTTCTTC. Its translation is CASSAASGSSYNEQFF.

This clonotype occurred a few times. The rearrangement joins TRBV12-3 or TRBV12-4 to TRBJ2-7; D might be TRBD1 or TRBD2, each matching 6 bases. V lost 3 bases and J 2 bases, leaving 14 bases between the germline ends. This CDR3 region has 15 residues. The chain's CDR3 is CASSFLTGGTYEQYF. The CDR3 bases are TGTGCCAGCAGTTTCTTGACAGGAGGGACCTACGAGCAGTACTTC.

This clonotype was found a few times. The chain has TRBV20-1 and TRBJ2-7; 8 bases are a match to TRBD2. The CDR3 is 14 residues long. J was trimmed by 2 bases and V by 1 base; bases with no gene match: 4. Germline-derived CDR1 and CDR2 are DFQATT and SNEGSKA (reference sequence). This CDR3 is CSARVVAGTYEQYF. The CDR3 coding sequence is TGCAGTGCTAGAGTGGTAGCGGGGACCTACGAGCAGTACTTC.

This clonotype was seen a handful of times. The rearrangement links TRBV18 to TRBJ1-2, with D uncertain. This CDR3 has 14 residues. Trimming shortened V by 0 bases and J by 0 bases, and 5 bases separated the two germline ends. Germline CDR1 reads KGHSH; CDR2 reads LQKENI. The CDR3 is CASSPPTTNYGYTF. CDR3 nucleotides: TGTGCCAGCTCACCACCGACCACTAACTATGGCTACACCTTC.

This clonotype appeared a few times. The chain carries TRBV29-1 and TRBJ1-2; perhaps TRBD1 as D (6 bases). This CDR3 is 11 amino acids long. The germline V gene encodes CDR1 SQVTM and CDR2 ANQGSEA. Between the trimmed V and J ends, which lost 8 bases and 5 bases, there was a span of 12 bases. The DNA of the CDR3 is TGCAGCCAGGACAGATTGTATGGCTACACCTTC. Encoded protein: CSQDRLYGYTF.

The chain employs TRBV7-2 and TRBJ2-7; 8 bases line up with TRBD1. The CDR3 totals 14 residues. The ends lost 3 bases at V and 6 bases at J; junction bases unmatched: 7. Germline V gives CDR1 SGHTA, CDR2 FQGNSA. The CDR3 DNA is TGTGCCAGCAGCTTCCGACAGGGGATACTCGAGCAGTACTTC. It encodes CASSFRQGILEQYF.

This clonotype was recorded a few times. The chain is built from TRBV15 and TRBJ2-5, with 11 bases matching TRBD2. The CDR3 is made up of 16 amino acids. Germline loops: CDR1 LNHNV, CDR2 YYDKDF (reference sequence). The ends lost 2 bases at V and 5 bases at J; junction bases unmatched: 7. CDR3 loop: CATSRSLAGGGETQYF. The CDR3 DNA follows: TGTGCCACCAGCAGATCCCTAGCGGGGGGAGGTGAGACCCAGTACTTC. The full variable domain, its missing parts supplied by reference TRBV15 and TRBJ2-5, is DAMVIQNPRYQVTQFGKPVTLSCSQTLNHNVMYWYQQKSSQAPKLLFHYYDKDFNNEADTPDNFQSRRPNTSFCFLDIRSPGLGDTAMYLCATSRSLAGGGETQYFGPGTRLLVL.

The sample holds a few counts of this clonotype. V and J are TRBV12-3 or TRBV12-4 and TRBJ2-1; unclear D gene. This CDR3 is built from 13 residues. V was shortened by 8 bases and J by 4 bases, with 12 bases between the two germline ends. CDR3 in DNA: TGTGCCAGCCGAGCCCCCTCTTACAATGAGCAGTTCTTC. Translating it yields CASRAPSYNEQFF.

The chain couples TRBV7-2 to TRBJ1-1; D ambiguous. The CDR3 sequence is 15 residues long. From germline, CDR1 is SGHTA and CDR2 FQGNSA. V lost 1 base and J lost 4, with 13 bases in between. In DNA form, the CDR3 reads TGTGCCAGCAGCTTAGAGGTGAGCGTGGGCACTGAAGCTTTCTTT. It specifies CASSLEVSVGTEAFF. The full variable domain, completed using reference TRBV7-2 and TRBJ1-1, is GAGVSQSPSNKVTEKGKDVELRCDPISGHTALYWYRQSLGQGLEFLIYFQGNSAPDKSGLPSDRFSAERTGGSVSTLTIQRTQQEDSAVYLCASSLEVSVGTEAFFGQGTRLTVV.

The chain uses TRBV12-3 or TRBV12-4 and TRBJ2-1; 7 nucleotides agree with TRBD2. V was pared by 4 bases and J by 3 bases, with 12 bases of the junction left unmatched. The CDR3 is 17 residues long. CDR3 DNA: TGTGCCAGCAGTTGGGGTCTAGCGGCTATCGGCTACAATGAGCAGTTCTTC. It codes for CASSWGLAAIGYNEQFF.

V is TRBV7-2 and J is TRBJ1-1; the match to TRBD1 covers 9 bases. The trim removed 1 base at V and 4 bases at J, leaving 10 bases unmatched. Germline V gene data show CDR1 as SGHTA and CDR2 as FQGNSA. The CDR3 sequence is 17 residues long. CDR3 residues: CASSLENRGLGVTEAFF. In DNA form, the CDR3 reads TGTGCCAGCAGCTTAGAGAACAGGGGGCTCGGGGTCACTGAAGCTTTCTTT. The whole variable domain, filled in from reference TRBV7-2 and TRBJ1-1, reads GAGVSQSPSNKVTEKGKDVELRCDPISGHTALYWYRQSLGQGLEFLIYFQGNSAPDKSGLPSDRFSAERTGGSVSTLTIQRTQQEDSAVYLCASSLENRGLGVTEAFFGQGTRLTVV.

This sequence joins TRBV20-1 and TRBJ2-5; either TRBD1 or TRBD2 may supply D (5 bases each). Germline lookup yields CDR1 DFQATT and CDR2 SNEGSKA (reference sequence). Deletions cut 6 bases from V and 1 base from J, with 15 bases between. The CDR3 spans 14 residues. CDR3 sequence reads: CSANPGRPQETQYF. The CDR3 region has the DNA TGCAGTGCAAACCCGGGACGACCCCAAGAGACCCAGTACTTC.

This clonotype has a handful of counts. CDR3 protein: CASSQDFEGRETQYF. In DNA form, the CDR3 reads TGTGCCAGCAGCCAAGATTTTGAGGGCCGGGAGACCCAGTACTTC. This chain links TRBV4-2 with TRBJ2-5, with D maybe TRBD2 (5 bases). CDR1 is LGHNA, CDR2 YNFKEQ, per germline. The CDR3 sequence is 15 residues long. V lost 0 bases and J lost 5, with 13 bases in between.

The chain carries TRBV9 and TRBJ2-5; 9 nucleotides align to TRBD1. Germline CDR1 is SGDLS and CDR2 is YYNGEE. This CDR3 has 15 amino acids. The trim removed 3 bases at V and 4 bases at J, leaving 7 bases unmatched. The CDR3 is CASSAGQGSLETQYF. For the CDR3, the DNA is TGTGCCAGCAGCGCCGGACAGGGGAGTTTAGAGACCCAGTACTTC.

The chain uses TRBV6-6 and TRBJ2-7; D remains unclear. CDR1 and CDR2 from the germline V gene are MNHNY and SVGAGI (reference sequence). The CDR3 is 15 residues long. Trimming took off 2 bases at V and 5 bases at J, with 16 bases between the two ends. The CDR3 region is CASSYVGLGYDEQYF. The CDR3 DNA reads TGTGCCAGCAGTTACGTGGGCCTCGGATACGACGAGCAGTACTTC.

The chain is built from TRBV20-1 and TRBJ2-5; D is possibly TRBD2 (6 bases). Trimming removed 5 bases at V and 6 bases at J, with 13 bases between. Looked up from germline, CDR1 is DFQATT and CDR2 is SNEGSKA (reference sequence). The CDR3 covers 12 residues. The CDR3 region has the DNA TGCAGTGCTTACCCTGGGAGGCAGACCCAGTACTTC. Residues: CSAYPGRQTQYF.

The rearrangement uses TRBV5-1 and TRBJ2-5; 8 bases fit TRBD2. The length of the CDR3 is 14 residues. The V gene end was trimmed by 3 bases and the J gene end by 3 bases; junction bases not matched to a gene: 4. In germline, CDR1 is SGHRS, CDR2 YFSETQ. The CDR3 reads CASSSGGAEETQYF. In nucleotides, the CDR3 is TGCGCCAGCAGCTCGGGAGGGGCCGAAGAGACCCAGTACTTC.

This clonotype was counted ten times or more. The genes are TRBV4-3 and TRBJ1-3; no clear D. CDR1 LGHNA and CDR2 YSLEER come from the germline V gene. Trimming removed 1 base from V and 0 bases from J, with 13 bases in between. The CDR3 runs to 17 residues. This CDR3 reads CASSQGSASGSGNTIYF. The CDR3 DNA follows: TGCGCCAGCAGCCAAGGGTCTGCCAGTGGCTCTGGAAACACCATATATTTT.

J is TRBJ1-6 and V is TRBV12-3 or TRBV12-4, with D maybe TRBD1 (5 bases). V dropped 5 bases and J dropped 12 bases, with 14 bases sitting between them. The CDR3 runs to 13 residues. CDR3 nucleotides: TGTGCCAGCAGTCCCCAGGGCCCGAGACCCCTCCACTTT. It yields the protein CASSPQGPRPLHF.

For the CDR3, the DNA is TGCGCCAGCAGCCCCTCCGGGCCTAATGAAGCTTTCTTT. The encoded protein is CASSPSGPNEAFF. The J gene is TRBJ1-1, the V gene TRBV5-1; the D is unclear. The CDR3 is 13 residues long. Germline V gene lookup returns CDR1 SGHRS and CDR2 YFSETQ. Between the trimmed V and J ends, which lost 4 bases and 7 bases, there was a span of 14 bases.

This clonotype was seen a handful of times. The chain combines TRBV6-2 or TRBV6-3 with TRBJ2-1, with TRBD2 identical over 8 bases. The assigned J gene may be wrong: the sequence end matches TRBJ2-7 better. There are 15 residues in the CDR3. From germline, CDR1 is MNHEY and CDR2 SVGEGT. CDR3 protein: CASDSGSGASYEQYF. The CDR3 DNA follows: TGTGCCAGCGACAGCGGGAGTGGGGCCTCCTACGAGCAGTACTTC.